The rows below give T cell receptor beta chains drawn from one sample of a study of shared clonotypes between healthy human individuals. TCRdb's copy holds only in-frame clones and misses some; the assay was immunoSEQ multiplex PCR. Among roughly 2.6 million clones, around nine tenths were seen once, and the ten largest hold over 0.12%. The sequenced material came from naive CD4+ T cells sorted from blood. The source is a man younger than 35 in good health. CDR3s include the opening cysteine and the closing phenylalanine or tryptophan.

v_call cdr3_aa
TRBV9 CASSPLAGGPYNEQFF
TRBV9 CASSVDGLNTIYF
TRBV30 CAWGRKNTIYF
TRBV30 CAWRRHPSTEAFF
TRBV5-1 CASERWASGMNTGELFF
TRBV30 CAWSGRGQGRNTIYF
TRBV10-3 CAIRGQRDTGELFF
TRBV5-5 CASSPGQGPGNTIYF
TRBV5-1 CASRRDTSLDEQYF
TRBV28 CASSLGGSYEQYF
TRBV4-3 CASSQEARLAGNEQFF
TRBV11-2 CASSPHRDTQYF
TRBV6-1 CASRDSRYSYEQYF
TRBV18 CASSTGMEGQPQHF
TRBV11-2 CASSLAQAPGKYF
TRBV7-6 CASSSGTSGRIFTQYF
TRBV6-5 CASSLGESYNEQFF
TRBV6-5 CASSYSLFTEGYGYTF
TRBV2 CASSGTSLRADTQYF
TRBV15 CATSRDRGEAEKLFF
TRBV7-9 CASSERTNLFGGYTF
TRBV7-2 CASSLNSPWNEQFF
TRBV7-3 CASSLNGGNQETQYF
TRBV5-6 CASSLYGQGAHEQYF
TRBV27 CASSSDRGYSNQPQHF
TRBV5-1 CASSSLPGDSGNTIYF
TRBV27 CASSLRRVGNTEAFF
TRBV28 CASSLKSGANYGYTF
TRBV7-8 CASSQSGGATGELFF
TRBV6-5 CASRRAGPGVNEQFF
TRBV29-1 CSVEGSLNTEAFF
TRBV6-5 CASRSDALGGYTF
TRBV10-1 CASSEAPGVGQYF
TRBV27 CASTSIGTGRVNEQFF
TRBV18 CASSPPNRGGTGELFF
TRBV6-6 CASSYRAGVGTDTQYF
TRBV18 CASSPKFMRLANSTDTQYF
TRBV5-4 CASSVSGGPFATQYF
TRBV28 CASSLLMDRNFGEQYF
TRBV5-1 CASSLAPTGYSNQPQHF
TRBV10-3 CAIAGTSGRNEQFF
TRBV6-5 CASSSPFSGANVLTF
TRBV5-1 CASSFGRQGYEQYF
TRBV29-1 CSVVRRLNTEAFF
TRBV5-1 CASSVFGQDLYEQYF
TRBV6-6 CASSTNPGQSNSPLHF
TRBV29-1 CSVEEQGQGAGEQFF
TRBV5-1 CASSLGYGGNQPQHF